The clone carrying this T cell receptor beta chain has ten or more counts. What it binds is not known. These data originate in a study of blood T cells in healthy people across ages. The study, taken as a whole, reports: The study regarded diversity estimates from one million T cells as underestimates. Per million T cells, TCR beta diversity dropped about linearly as age rose.

Peripheral blood from each donor was collected in a volume of 8.5 to 10 milliliters. A J-beta primer mix and a sample-barcoded 5' primer were used in a second PCR of about 6 to 12 cycles. One entry per CDR3 protein results from TCRdb running MiXCR on the 5' RACE reads. The sample contains about 640,000 distinct CDR3 sequences, approximately 30% of which appear only once. The germline V gene encodes CDR1 LGHDT and CDR2 YNNKEL (reference sequence). This CDR3 has 14 residues. Trimming took 4 bases from V and 9 from J; bases not matched to a gene: 9. The V and J genes are TRBV3-1 and TRBJ2-1; 7 bases align to TRBD2. The specimen was blood. The receptor was derived from a woman aged 80 or older in good health. The CDR3 is CASSPQIGGFEQFF. Written as DNA, the CDR3 is TGTGCCAGCAGCCCCCAAATCGGGGGGTTTGAGCAGTTCTTC.